The clone carrying this T cell receptor (beta chain) was recorded a few times. Its antigen is still unknown. This specimen belongs to a study of cytomegalovirus exposure and HLA in healthy donors. Study observations and caveats: An Asian-associated ancestry cluster reportedly showed fewer N-insertions than the roughly 670-donor mean in a later analysis. Across all donors, roughly uniform sequencing depth was an assumption of the presence/absence analyses.

The PCR employed 60 Vbeta primers together with 13 Jbeta primers. The method was immunoSEQ multiplex PCR; TCRdb's version includes in-frame clones alone and lacks a portion of them. The data contain about 120,000 clones, over 60% of them seen just once; the ten biggest clones take up roughly 8.6%. Trimming removed 4 bases from V and 5 bases from J, with 15 bases in between. Germline V gene lookup returns CDR1 SGHRS and CDR2 YFSETQ. The CDR3 has 14 residues. The V gene is TRBV5-1, the J gene TRBJ2-5; possibly TRBD1 for D (7 bases). Sequencing was performed on PBMCs. The clonotype was recovered from a woman in her 40s in good health and CMV-seropositive. The CDR3, as DNA: TGCGCCAGCAGCGCCTCGACAGGGAGGGAGACCCAGTACTTC. Its protein product is CASSASTGRETQYF.